A selection of T cell receptor beta chains follows, all from one sample in a study of identical twins. TCRdb ran MiXCR on the 5' RACE reads and lists one entry per CDR3 protein. This table has roughly 750,000 distinct CDR3 sequences, about 20% appearing once. The same sample was also used in a study of T cells expressing NK-cell markers.

The sample comprised PBMCs. Receptors originate from a young woman in good health. The CDR3 runs from the conserved cysteine through the conserved F or W. Fields, in order: V gene, CDR3 length, D gene, J gene, CDR3 protein. D genes are given only for firm matches.

TRBV12-3/TRBV12-4	13	NA	TRBJ2-5	CASRIGQQETQYF
TRBV7-9	14	NA	TRBJ2-7	CASSKTFLSYEQYF
TRBV5-1	14	NA	TRBJ2-1	CASSLASQVDEQFF
TRBV9	15	NA	TRBJ2-3	CASSVEGRYTDTQYF
TRBV27	13	TRBD1	TRBJ2-7	CASRPGQPYEQYF
TRBV4-2	18	TRBD1	TRBJ2-7	CASSPTLQGQGWTYEQYF
TRBV20-1	13	NA	TRBJ2-2	CSARVPGSRELFF
TRBV20-1	13	NA	TRBJ1-4	CSAAESTNEKLFF
TRBV20-1	14	NA	TRBJ2-1	CSAMGRESYNEQFF
TRBV20-1	12	TRBD2	TRBJ2-1	CSYPGGDNEQFF
TRBV12-3/TRBV12-4	13	NA	TRBJ1-1	CASTPRRNTEAFF
TRBV18	14	NA	TRBJ2-3	CASSPAGPTDTQYF
TRBV4-2	14	TRBD2	TRBJ2-1	CASRMLAGDNEQFF
TRBV5-6	14	TRBD1	TRBJ1-5	CASSAGTGRKPQHF
TRBV20-1	12	NA	TRBJ2-7	CSANRGHYEQYF
TRBV20-1	14	TRBD2	TRBJ2-3	CSAHLAGSTDTQYF
TRBV9	15	NA	TRBJ2-5	CASSVDRGGVETQYF
TRBV7-9	15	NA	TRBJ2-5	CASSEVQGREETQYF
TRBV12-3/TRBV12-4	17	TRBD2	TRBJ2-7	CASSTNSGTSASYEQYF
TRBV12-3/TRBV12-4	15	NA	TRBJ1-1	CASSRGRGLNTEAFF
TRBV20-1	15	NA	TRBJ1-1	CSAPSPSPMNTEAFF
TRBV6-2/TRBV6-3	16	TRBD2	TRBJ2-1	CASSYSSTGGYNEQFF
TRBV20-1	11	TRBD2	TRBJ2-3	CSARGSSGGAF
TRBV29-1	12	NA	TRBJ2-2	CSVVLNTGELFF
TRBV10-3	14	NA	TRBJ2-7	CAIKGGTSPNEQYF
TRBV5-1	13	TRBD2	TRBJ2-5	CASSLRERETQYF
TRBV10-3	19	TRBD2	TRBJ2-6	CAISESPASGATGANVLTF
TRBV12-3/TRBV12-4	16	TRBD2	TRBJ2-5	CASSFPPAGGLETQYF
TRBV2	17	NA	TRBJ2-7	CASSRGDTSITVYEQYF
TRBV12-3/TRBV12-4	14	TRBD1	TRBJ2-3	CASSRQGRKDTQYF
TRBV7-2	16	TRBD1	TRBJ2-2	CASSVGGQGYTGELFF
TRBV29-1	12	NA	TRBJ2-7	CSVVGGPYEQYF
TRBV5-1	12	NA	TRBJ1-5	CASSLTSWPQHF
TRBV7-8	15	TRBD2	TRBJ2-1	CASSLEAGGQREQFF
TRBV7-7	13	NA	TRBJ2-3	CASSRSGWDTQYF
TRBV6-5	15	TRBD1	TRBJ1-5	CASSYSRGRNQPQHF
TRBV27	16	TRBD2	TRBJ2-3	CASSRLSGGALNTQYF
TRBV11-3	13	NA	TRBJ2-7	CASSLGWIYEQYF
TRBV20-1	18	TRBD1	TRBJ2-1	CSARVRQGAGLKGNEQFF
TRBV27	15	TRBD2	TRBJ2-3	CASSKREGPRDTQYF
TRBV5-1	16	NA	TRBJ2-3	CASSLGQGSFGDTQYF
TRBV6-1	13	NA	TRBJ1-5	CASAEGGNQPQHF
TRBV6-4	19	TRBD2	TRBJ2-3	CASSGLGREGLPSTDTQYF
TRBV12-3/TRBV12-4	12	NA	TRBJ2-1	CASGENTNEQFF
TRBV18	14	NA	TRBJ1-5	CASSPPGADQPQHF
TRBV15	12	NA	TRBJ2-3	CATGRGTDTQYF
TRBV7-9	15	TRBD2	TRBJ2-7	CASSLWSGGTYEQYF
TRBV29-1	12	NA	TRBJ2-3	CSVVGSTDTQYF